This T cell receptor beta chain was retrieved from a study of T-cell memory formation after mild COVID-19. Study background: Largely donor-specific TCR clusters were found.

Study-wide findings and caveats: Some responding clones appeared in pre-infection memory, suggesting cross-reactive memory joined. The CD4+ clones that contracted clustered mainly within CM and EM, and the CD8+ clones concentrated in EMRA.

This clonotype was detected a few times. The antigen remains unidentified. UMIs and sample barcodes were carried by the TCR alpha and TCR beta cDNA libraries that 5'RACE produced using constant-segment primers. TCRdb reprocessed the 5' RACE reads with MiXCR, giving one entry per CDR3 protein. The sample holds 530,000 or so distinct CDR3 sequences, around 16% seen once. Germline CDR1 is SEHNR and CDR2 is FQNEAQ (reference sequence). V lost 4 bases and J lost 6; bases outside the gene matches: 12. The CDR3 consists of 16 residues. The sequence was obtained from an adult woman who had mild COVID-19 (a few samples of this study predate the infection). Cell type and time point are not known. The material sequenced was PBMCs or a T cell subset sorted from them (not recorded which). The chain couples TRBV7-9 to TRBJ2-1; the match to TRBD1 covers 7 bases. The DNA of the CDR3 is TGTGCCAGCAGCTCCCTAACAGGGGCGCAGGTCAATGAGCAGTTCTTC. Residues: CASSSLTGAQVNEQFF.